The text below deals with one T cell receptor (beta chain). The CDR3 regions of TCR beta were amplified from RNA transcripts. First-round RT-PCR of the TCR CDR3 relied on the HTBI primer set. A single record per CDR3 protein comes from TCRdb applying MiXCR to the multiplex PCR reads. The sample lists over 700,000 distinct CDR3 sequences, over 35% occurring once. The CDR3 spans 10 residues. The ends lost 8 bases at V and 4 bases at J; junction bases unmatched: 1. The germline V gene has CDR1 SQVTM and CDR2 ANQGSEA. This entry comes from a study of T cells in Graves' hyperthyroidism and ophthalmopathy. V usage is TRBV29-1 and J usage is TRBJ1-1, with TRBD1 identical over 7 bases. The TCR sequence derives from a woman aged 40 to 55 with Graves' hyperthyroidism. The source material was blood. The CDR3 loop reads CSRTGTEAFF. CDR3 sequence (DNA): TGCAGCAGGACAGGCACTGAAGCTTTCTTT.